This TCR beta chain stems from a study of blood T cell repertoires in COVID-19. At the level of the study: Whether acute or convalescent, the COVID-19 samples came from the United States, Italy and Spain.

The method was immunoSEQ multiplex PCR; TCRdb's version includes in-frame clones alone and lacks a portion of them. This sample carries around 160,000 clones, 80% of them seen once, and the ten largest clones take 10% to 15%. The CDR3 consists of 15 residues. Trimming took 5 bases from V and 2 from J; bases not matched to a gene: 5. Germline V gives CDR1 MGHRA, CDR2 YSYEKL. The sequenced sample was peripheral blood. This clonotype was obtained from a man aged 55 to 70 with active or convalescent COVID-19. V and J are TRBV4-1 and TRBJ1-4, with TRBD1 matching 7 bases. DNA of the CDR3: TGCGCCAGCAGCGCCTCGGGACAGACTAATGAAAAACTGTTTTTT. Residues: CASSASGQTNEKLFF.